This TCR beta chain appears in the sequencing data of a study of shared T cell receptors in the human thymus. Generated by immunoSEQ multiplex PCR, the TCRdb table keeps only in-frame clones and is missing some. The table includes over 650,000 clones, approximately 89% detected once. The same data also went into a second study, on human thymus T cells. That study adds: Healthy Finnish infants undergoing corrective surgery for congenital heart defects were used as donors. Resections obtained during corrective heart surgery supplied the thymus tissue. Across thymic and blood repertoires, the usage of V and J genes appeared to be biased. Thymic repertoires from unrelated individuals overlapped highly, related research reported.

The sequence came from a boy younger than two with a congenital heart defect. Sequencing used thymocytes.

CDR3 DNA sequence: TGTGCCACCAGCAGAGATGTTCCGGTGCCTAGCACAGATACGCAGTATTTT. Residues: CATSRDVPVPSTDTQYF. This chain joins TRBV15 and TRBJ2-3; no reliable D call. The CDR3 has 17 amino acids. Trimming left V 0 bases short and J 0 bases short, with 13 bases between. Germline CDR1 and CDR2: LNHNV and YYDKDF (reference sequence).